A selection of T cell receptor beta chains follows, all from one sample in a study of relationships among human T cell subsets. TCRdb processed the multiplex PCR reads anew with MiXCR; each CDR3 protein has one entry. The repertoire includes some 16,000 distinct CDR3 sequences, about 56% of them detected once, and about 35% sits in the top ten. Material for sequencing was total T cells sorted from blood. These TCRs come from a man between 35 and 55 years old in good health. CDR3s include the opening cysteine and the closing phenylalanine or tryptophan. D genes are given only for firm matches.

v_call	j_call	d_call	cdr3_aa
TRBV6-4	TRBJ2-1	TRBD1	CASSDWTGRSYNEQFF
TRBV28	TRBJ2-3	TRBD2	CASRAGLGTDTQYF
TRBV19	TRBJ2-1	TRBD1	CASSYRGLNYNEQFF
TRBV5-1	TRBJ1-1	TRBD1	CASSLEDRQNTEAFF
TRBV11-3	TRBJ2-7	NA	CASSHGRGEQYF
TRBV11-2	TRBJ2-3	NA	CASGFEGLGTDTQYF
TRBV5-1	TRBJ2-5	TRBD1	CASSPTGGSLETQYF
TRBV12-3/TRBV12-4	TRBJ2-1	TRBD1	CASSPRQGAFNEQFF
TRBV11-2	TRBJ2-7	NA	CASSLNSYEQYF
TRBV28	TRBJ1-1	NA	CASSANSEKAFF
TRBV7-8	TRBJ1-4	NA	CASSSLDRSRYPYEKLFF
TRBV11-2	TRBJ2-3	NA	CASSSITDTQYF
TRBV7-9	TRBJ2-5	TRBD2	CASIGTSGRAVETQYF
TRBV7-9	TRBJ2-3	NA	CAGRRDGPLDTQYF
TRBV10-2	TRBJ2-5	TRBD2	CASSDPVRTSGGPFSHRAQETQYF
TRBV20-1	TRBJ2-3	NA	CSAGGRLGKGSTDTQYF
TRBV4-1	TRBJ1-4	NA	CASRSEDPKLFF
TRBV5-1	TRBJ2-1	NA	CASSPLGQSSYNEQFF
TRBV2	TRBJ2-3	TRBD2	CASSRTSARDTQYF
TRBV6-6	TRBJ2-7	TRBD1	CASRRDRERYEQYF
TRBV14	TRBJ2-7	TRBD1	CASSPRQGAYEQYF
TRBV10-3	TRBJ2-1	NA	CAISGVGDSYNEQFF
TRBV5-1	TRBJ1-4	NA	CASSLAGFSANEKLFF
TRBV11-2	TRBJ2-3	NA	CASNLGGTDTQYF
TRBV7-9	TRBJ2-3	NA	CASSPTGSGPDTQYF
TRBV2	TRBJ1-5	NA	CASSLDGRNQPQHF
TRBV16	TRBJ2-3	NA	CASSQVLFHIYGTDTQYF
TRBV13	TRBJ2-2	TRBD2	CASSFGTTNTGELFF
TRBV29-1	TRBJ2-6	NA	CSVEEGGASGANVLTF
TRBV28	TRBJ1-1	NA	CASSWLTEAFF
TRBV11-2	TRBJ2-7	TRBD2	CASSWGLAGRPSYEQYF
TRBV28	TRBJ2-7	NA	CASSQSSYEQYF
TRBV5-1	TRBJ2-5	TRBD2	CASSRTRTSLETQYF
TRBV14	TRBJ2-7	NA	CASSPNRSYGNHEQYF
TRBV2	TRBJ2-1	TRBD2	CASSLAGSYNEQFF
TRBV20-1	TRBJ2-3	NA	CSARDMAHHTDTQYF
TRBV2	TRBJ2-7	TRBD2	CASSGEAGGDEQYF
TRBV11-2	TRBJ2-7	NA	CASSRLEKSSYEQYF
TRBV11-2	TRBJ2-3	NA	CASSRTAPDTQYF
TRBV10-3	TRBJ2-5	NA	CASSSPTGQETQYF
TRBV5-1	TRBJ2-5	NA	CASSLDTGRQETQYF
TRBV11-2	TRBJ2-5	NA	CASSTGYQETQYF
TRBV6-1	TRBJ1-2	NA	CASSVSGTLPAYGYTF
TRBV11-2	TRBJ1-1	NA	CASRFIAMNTEAFF
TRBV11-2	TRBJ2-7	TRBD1	CASSLLRRDRDYEQYF
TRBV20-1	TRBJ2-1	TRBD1	CSAPGQGPLNEQFF
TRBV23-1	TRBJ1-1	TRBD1	CASSQNDRDGWTEAFF
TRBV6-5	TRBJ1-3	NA	CASSLGDTGYSGNTIYF
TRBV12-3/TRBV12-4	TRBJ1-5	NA	CASSLGGYNQPQHF
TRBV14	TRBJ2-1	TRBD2	CASSPGGFNEQFF
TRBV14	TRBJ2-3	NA	CASSQDLGRSTDTQYF
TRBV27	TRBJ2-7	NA	CASSLSGTSYEQYF
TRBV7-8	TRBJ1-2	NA	CASSQGGSNYGYTF
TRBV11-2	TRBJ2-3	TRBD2	CASSSGTRGTDTQYF
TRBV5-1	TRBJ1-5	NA	CASSSDSNQPQHF
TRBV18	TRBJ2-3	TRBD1	CASSPGTGGKDTQYF
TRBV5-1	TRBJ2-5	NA	CASSLAGVMGETQYF